The 16 T cell receptor beta chains below were found in one sample sequenced in a study of shared clonotypes between healthy human individuals. TCRdb's copy holds only in-frame clones and misses some; the assay was immunoSEQ multiplex PCR. The table includes 400,000 or so clones, 96% detected once. The sample taken for sequencing was memory CD8+ T cells sorted from blood. The subset: CD45RO+ cells pooled with CCR7-negative TemRA cells. The receptors here all came from a man aged 25-40 years in good health.

This clone was observed a handful of times. This chain joins TRBV6-1 and TRBJ2-7; TRBD1 matches at 12 bases. V lost 8 bases and J lost 5; bases outside the gene matches: 7. Germline values: CDR1 MNHNS, CDR2 SASEGT. This CDR3 spans 14 amino acids. The CDR3 loop reads CASGDRGRGNEQYF. The CDR3 DNA sequence: TGTGCCAGCGGGGACAGGGGGCGCGGCAACGAGCAGTACTTC.

The V and J genes are TRBV28 and TRBJ2-4; 7 bases match TRBD2. The trim removed 4 bases at V and 3 bases at J, leaving 9 bases unmatched. The germline V gene encodes CDR1 MDHEN and CDR2 SYDVKM. The CDR3 runs 16 residues. This chain's CDR3 is CASSSGGAGVKNIQYF. CDR3 sequence (DNA): TGTGCCAGCAGTTCCGGCGGGGCGGGGGTCAAAAACATTCAGTACTTC.

This chain links TRBV6-6 with TRBJ2-1; D is perhaps TRBD1 or TRBD2 (5 bases each). The germline gives CDR1 MNHNY, CDR2 SVGAGI (reference sequence). The CDR3 loop spans 14 amino acids. The germline V and J ends were trimmed by 5 bases and 6 bases, with 14 bases remaining between them. CDR3 sequence (DNA): TGTGCCAGCAGTAGCGCCGGGACCATCAATGAGCAGTTCTTC. It encodes CASSSAGTINEQFF.

This chain's CDR3 is CASSPQGVGTNEKLFF. In DNA form, the CDR3 reads TGTGCCAGCAGCCCTCAGGGGGTAGGAACTAATGAAAAACTGTTTTTT. This chain links TRBV9 with TRBJ1-4; TRBD1 aligns across 7 bases. Germline V lookup: CDR1 SGDLS, CDR2 YYNGEE. This CDR3 is 16 amino acids long. Trimming cost V 4 bases and J 1 base; bases outside gene matches: 7.

The V call is TRBV5-1, the J call TRBJ2-2, with D possibly matching TRBD1 (5 bases). The V and J ends lost 4 bases and 3 bases respectively, with 13 bases between them. In germline, CDR1 is SGHRS, CDR2 YFSETQ. This CDR3 is built from 15 residues. CDR3 nucleotides: TGCGCCAGCAGCCCCAGGGATATCGACACCGGGGAGCTGTTTTTT. This encodes CASSPRDIDTGELFF.

This chain links TRBV7-2 with TRBJ2-5, with D unclear. The CDR3 is 12 amino acids. V was clipped by 1 base and J by 5 bases, with 5 bases between them. Germline CDR1 is SGHTA and CDR2 is FQGNSA. DNA of the CDR3: TGTGCCAGCAGCTTAGGTCCCGAGACCCAGTACTTC. Residues: CASSLGPETQYF. Using reference TRBV7-2 and TRBJ2-5 for the parts outside the CDR3, the full variable domain is GAGVSQSPSNKVTEKGKDVELRCDPISGHTALYWYRQSLGQGLEFLIYFQGNSAPDKSGLPSDRFSAERTGGSVSTLTIQRTQQEDSAVYLCASSLGPETQYFGPGTRLLVL.

The count of this clone is one. V usage is TRBV25-1 and J usage is TRBJ2-7; D is perhaps TRBD2 (6 bases). Trimming took 3 bases from V and 3 from J, leaving 15 bases between them. The CDR3 is 15 amino acids. CDR1 MGHDK and CDR2 SYGVNS come from the germline V gene. The CDR3 sequence: CASSDSGTYFYEQYF. The CDR3 bases are TGTGCCAGCAGTGACTCCGGGACTTACTTCTACGAGCAGTACTTC.

The genes are TRBV28 and TRBJ1-5; TRBD1 is a possible D gene (5 bases). Trimming took off 8 bases at V and 11 bases at J, with 22 bases between the two ends. In germline, CDR1 is MDHEN, CDR2 SYDVKM. This CDR3 is 14 amino acids long. CDR3 sequence reads: CASAPGTLKSAQHF. The DNA for the CDR3 is TGTGCCAGCGCTCCCGGGACCCTCAAATCAGCCCAGCATTTT.

This chain uses TRBV10-3 with TRBJ2-5; maybe TRBD2 (7 bases). V gave up 5 bases and J gave up 1 base, with 14 bases separating them. This CDR3 is built from 15 residues. The germline V gene encodes CDR1 ENHRY and CDR2 SYGVKD. The CDR3 loop is CAISSKGGAQETQYF. DNA of the CDR3: TGTGCCATCAGTTCCAAGGGGGGGGCCCAAGAGACCCAGTACTTC.

This chain connects TRBV5-1 to TRBJ2-2; 7 nucleotides agree with TRBD1. Germline V gives CDR1 SGHRS, CDR2 YFSETQ. CDR3 length: 15 amino acids. Losses at the gene ends were 3 bases for V and 2 bases for J; bases not matched to a gene: 4. The DNA of the CDR3 is TGCGCCAGCAGCTACCGACAGGGCAACACCGGGGAGCTGTTTTTT. Translating it yields CASSYRQGNTGELFF.

The CDR3: CASSSQGRGETQYF. The CDR3, as DNA: TGCGCCAGCAGCTCACAGGGGCGGGGAGAGACCCAGTACTTC. The chain uses TRBV5-1 and TRBJ2-5; possibly TRBD1 for D (7 bases). With 3 bases removed from V and 4 bases from J, the gap between germline ends came to 13 bases. The CDR3 length is 14 residues. The germline V gene encodes CDR1 SGHRS and CDR2 YFSETQ.

Here the CDR3 reads CSGLAEETQYF. The CDR3 DNA reads as TGCAGTGGCCTAGCGGAAGAGACCCAGTACTTC. This chain uses TRBV20-1 with TRBJ2-5; 7 bases match TRBD2. Looked up from germline, CDR1 is DFQATT and CDR2 is SNEGSKA (reference sequence). With 7 bases clipped from V and 3 bases from J, the junction kept 2 bases outside the gene matches. The CDR3 totals 11 residues.

The gene calls are TRBV28 and TRBJ2-1; the D is unclear. The CDR3 is 15 amino acids. V lost 5 bases, J lost 4 bases, and 15 bases lay in between. Germline V gene sequence: CDR1 MDHEN, CDR2 SYDVKM. This chain's CDR3 is CASSRDSHPYNEQFF. CDR3 DNA: TGTGCCAGCAGTCGCGACTCACACCCTTACAATGAGCAGTTCTTC.

The chain recombines TRBV6-5 with TRBJ1-4; 8 positions agree with TRBD1. This CDR3 region has 14 residues. The V segment lost 7 bases and the J segment 16 bases; nucleotides outside the gene matches: 17. Germline CDR1 is MNHEY and CDR2 is SVGAGI. The DNA of the CDR3 is TGTGCCAGCAAGATAGAGACAGGGGCATTTAAGGAGTTTTTT. It specifies CASKIETGAFKEFF.

The chain has TRBV28 and TRBJ2-1; 13 nucleotides line up with TRBD2. Unmatched junction bases numbered 6, after V lost 4 bases and J lost 3 bases. The CDR3 has 17 residues. Germline CDR1 MDHEN, CDR2 SYDVKM. This CDR3 reads CASSSAGTSGVYNEQFF. In DNA form, the CDR3 reads TGTGCCAGCAGTTCCGCCGGGACTAGCGGGGTCTACAATGAGCAGTTCTTC.

The rearrangement links TRBV28 to TRBJ1-1; tentative D call: TRBD1 (6 bases). V lost 11 bases to trimming and J lost 4 bases, with 11 bases between them. This CDR3 is built from 11 residues. Per germline, CDR1 MDHEN and CDR2 SYDVKM. The CDR3 region is CAVDRPTEAFF. The CDR3 DNA reads as TGTGCCGTAGACAGGCCCACTGAAGCTTTCTTT.